This passage covers 27 T cell receptor beta chains from one sample sequenced in a study of PD-L1 blockade in urothelial cancer. Here immunoSEQ multiplex PCR was the method, and the copy in TCRdb shows in-frame clones only, minus some. The sample has 85,000 to 100,000 clones, 85% to 95% seen once. The sample here was PBMCs, taken around atezolizumab (anti-PD-L1) treatment. These receptors were obtained from a man aged 55 to 70 with urothelial cancer.

The rearrangement uses TRBV6-1 and TRBJ1-6, with D perhaps TRBD1 (6 bases). Trimming shortened V by 1 base and J by 7 bases, and 8 bases separated the two germline ends. Germline CDR1 and CDR2: MNHNS and SASEGT. CDR3 length: 14 amino acids. The CDR3 region is CASSEDRANSPLHF. CDR3 DNA: TGTGCCAGCAGTGAAGACAGGGCGAATTCACCCCTCCACTTT.

The rearrangement joins TRBV6-5 to TRBJ2-5, with 7 nucleotides matching TRBD2. Germline lookup yields CDR1 MNHEY and CDR2 SVGAGI. V trimming: 5 bases; J trimming: 3 bases; junction bases outside the gene matches: 3. This CDR3 spans 13 amino acids. The CDR3 loop reads CASSRLAEETQYF. The CDR3 bases are TGTGCCAGCAGTCGGCTAGCGGAAGAGACCCAGTACTTC.

The V gene is TRBV27, the J gene TRBJ2-2; 7 positions match TRBD1. This CDR3 is 14 amino acids long. Germline values: CDR1 MNHEY, CDR2 SMNVEV (reference sequence). J gave up 7 bases and V 5 bases, and 7 bases lay outside the gene matches. CDR3 DNA sequence: TGTGCCAGCAGTATGACAGGGTCGGGCGGGGAGCTGTTTTTT. This translates into CASSMTGSGGELFF.

The chain links TRBV27 to TRBJ1-5; the D is unclear. CDR3 length: 17 amino acids. Between the trimmed V and J ends, which lost 5 bases and 0 bases, there was a span of 17 bases. Germline V gives CDR1 MNHEY, CDR2 SMNVEV (reference sequence). DNA of the CDR3: TGTGCCAGCAGTCCCTCAGTAGCAATCTATAGCAATCAGCCCCAGCATTTT. Translating gives CASSPSVAIYSNQPQHF.

This chain joins TRBV7-3 and TRBJ2-2; 9 nucleotides align to TRBD2. J gave up 7 bases and V 5 bases, and 8 bases lay outside the gene matches. Germline assignment: CDR1 SGHTA and CDR2 FQGTGA. The CDR3 totals 15 residues. CDR3 in DNA: TGTGCCAGCAGCAGACTAAGCGGGGGGCACGGGGAGCTGTTTTTT. It specifies CASSRLSGGHGELFF.

The J gene is TRBJ2-5, the V gene TRBV7-3; 11 bases fit TRBD1. The V and J ends lost 5 bases and 4 bases, in that order; junction bases with no gene match: 9. CDR3 length: 16 residues. Germline V gene sequence: CDR1 SGHTA, CDR2 FQGTGA. The CDR3 region has the DNA TGTGCCAGCAGCCCACTCGGACAGGGGGCAGGAGAGACCCAGTACTTC. It specifies CASSPLGQGAGETQYF.

In its sample, this clone was seen once. This chain uses TRBV27 with TRBJ2-5; 11 bases map to TRBD2. Germline V CDR1 and CDR2: MNHEY, SMNVEV (reference sequence). This CDR3 contains 16 residues. V shed 10 bases, J shed 2 bases, and the junction held 12 bases outside the gene matches. The DNA for the CDR3 is TGTGCCACCCGTCTCTCGGGACTAGCGGTTCAAGAGACCCAGTACTTC. Protein: CATRLSGLAVQETQYF.

This clone is a singleton in its sample. The chain is built from TRBV28 and TRBJ2-7; the match to TRBD2 covers 9 bases. This CDR3 has 15 residues. CDR1 is MDHEN, CDR2 SYDVKM, per germline. The trim removed 5 bases at V and 2 bases at J, leaving 7 bases unmatched. CDR3 sequence reads: CASSPHSGSTYEQYF. The DNA of the CDR3 is TGTGCCAGCAGTCCTCATAGCGGGAGCACCTACGAGCAGTACTTC.

The chain links TRBV30 to TRBJ1-2, with 8 positions matching TRBD1. Germline V gene data show CDR1 as GTSNPN and CDR2 as SVGIG (reference sequence). After removal of 2 bases from V and 7 bases from J, the junction contained 6 bases not matched to a gene. This CDR3 is 13 amino acids long. CDR3 region: CAWSQTGAFGYTF. The CDR3 DNA follows: TGTGCCTGGAGTCAGACAGGGGCCTTTGGCTACACCTTC.

V usage is TRBV18 and J usage is TRBJ2-2; TRBD2 matches at 7 bases. The germline V gene encodes CDR1 KGHSH and CDR2 LQKENI. J was trimmed by 4 bases and V by 2 bases; bases with no gene match: 4. This CDR3 is 15 amino acids long. CDR3 nucleotide sequence: TGTGCCAGCTCACCAATCCCGGGAGGCACCGGGGAGCTGTTTTTT. Its protein product is CASSPIPGGTGELFF.

The chain employs TRBV5-1 and TRBJ1-1, with no clear D. The CDR3 has 13 amino acids. Germline V CDR1 and CDR2: SGHRS, YFSETQ. The V end lost 1 base, the J end lost 1 base, and 5 bases lay between the germline ends. CDR3 amino acids: CASSLTENTEAFF. DNA for the CDR3: TGCGCCAGCAGCTTGACAGAGAACACTGAAGCTTTCTTT.

The chain links TRBV28 to TRBJ1-4; the match to TRBD1 covers 10 bases. Unmatched junction bases numbered 6, after V lost 8 bases and J lost 6 bases. This CDR3 spans 14 amino acids. Per the germline V gene, CDR1 is MDHEN and CDR2 is SYDVKM. The CDR3 region has the DNA TGTGCCAGCGAACAGACAGGGGGCGATGAAAAACTGTTTTTT. It translates to CASEQTGGDEKLFF.

The chain's CDR3 is CASRPDRESPEAFF. CDR3 coding DNA: TGTGCCAGCAGACCTGACAGGGAGAGCCCTGAAGCTTTCTTT. V usage is TRBV4-2 and J usage is TRBJ1-1; 7 bases match TRBD1. This CDR3 has 14 residues. With 6 bases clipped from V and 6 bases from J, the junction kept 10 bases outside the gene matches. CDR1 LGHNA and CDR2 YNFKEQ come from the germline V gene.

The chain couples TRBV4-1 to TRBJ2-7, with 7 bases that match TRBD1. This CDR3 has 14 amino acids. With V trimmed by 1 base and J by 5 bases, 5 bases remained unmatched. Germline lookup yields CDR1 MGHRA and CDR2 YSYEKL. CDR3 DNA sequence: TGCGCCAGCAGCCAAGTACAGGGGAGTAACGAGCAGTACTTC. Translating gives CASSQVQGSNEQYF.

This clone was observed a few times. The V and J genes are TRBV6-5 and TRBJ1-5; 8 bases are a match to TRBD1. The V segment lost 7 bases and the J segment 6 bases; nucleotides outside the gene matches: 5. CDR1 is MNHEY and CDR2 is SVGAGI in the germline V gene. The CDR3 length is 13 residues. The CDR3 sequence: CASKPQGGQPQHF. The CDR3 region has the DNA TGTGCCAGCAAACCACAGGGGGGTCAGCCCCAGCATTTT.

The CDR3 coding sequence is TGTGCCAGCAGCAAAGGACCGGGACAGGGACACCAGCCCCAGCATTTT. Protein sequence: CASSKGPGQGHQPQHF. The chain employs TRBV21-1 and TRBJ1-5; the table assigns TRBD1, which was not confirmed against the DNA. TRBV21-1 is described as a pseudogene. The CDR3 is made up of 16 amino acids.

The rearrangement uses TRBV7-9 and TRBJ2-7; the D is unclear. The germline V gene encodes CDR1 SEHNR and CDR2 FQNEAQ (reference sequence). The CDR3 runs to 13 residues. V was cut by 5 bases and J by 3 bases, with 11 bases left in between. The CDR3 bases are TGTGCCAGCAGCCTAGGGCAGATCTACGAGCAGTACTTC. It encodes CASSLGQIYEQYF.

This chain uses TRBV5-1 with TRBJ2-3; weak D call: TRBD1 (7 bases). The ends were cut back, 1 base at V and 7 bases at J, with 13 bases in the middle. The CDR3 totals 14 residues. Germline CDR1 is SGHRS and CDR2 is YFSETQ. This CDR3 is CASSLPGGTNTQYF. CDR3 DNA sequence: TGCGCCAGCAGCTTGCCAGGGGGGACAAATACGCAGTATTTT.

The chain combines TRBV7-6 with TRBJ2-1; 8 bases agree with TRBD2. Germline CDR1 is SGHVS and CDR2 is FNYEAQ. J lost 3 bases, V lost 3 bases, and 4 bases had no gene match. CDR3 size: 15 residues. The CDR3 reads CASSLAGGHYNEQFF. DNA for the CDR3: TGTGCCAGCAGCTTGGCGGGGGGCCACTACAATGAGCAGTTCTTC.

This chain joins TRBV18 and TRBJ1-1; tentative D call: TRBD1 (6 bases). V was cut by 3 bases and J by 2 bases, with 13 bases left in between. This CDR3 has 15 residues. Germline CDR1 KGHSH, CDR2 LQKENI. The CDR3 is CASSPATGVNTEAFF. CDR3 bases: TGTGCCAGCTCACCGGCGACAGGCGTAAACACTGAAGCTTTCTTT.

The J gene is TRBJ1-2, the V gene TRBV6-5; D remains unclear. V was clipped by 5 bases and J by 2 bases, with 9 bases between them. CDR3 size: 13 residues. Germline CDR1 and CDR2: MNHEY and SVGAGI. The CDR3 nucleotides read TGTGCCAGCAGTCCAGACAAGAACTATGGCTACACCTTC. Its translation: CASSPDKNYGYTF.

V usage is TRBV9 and J usage is TRBJ2-1; 10 bases line up with TRBD2. Germline loops: CDR1 SGDLS, CDR2 YYNGEE. The length of the CDR3 is 17 residues. V dropped 0 bases and J dropped 5; count of bases not matched to a gene: 8. The CDR3 DNA follows: TGTGCCAGCAGCGTAGGGGGGAGAACTAGCGGGAACAATGAGCAGTTCTTC. Translated, it gives CASSVGGRTSGNNEQFF.

This chain uses TRBV7-2 with TRBJ2-7, with 12 bases identical to TRBD2. J lost 3 bases, V lost 4 bases, and 4 bases had no gene match. The CDR3 sequence is 15 residues long. CDR1 is SGHTA and CDR2 is FQGNSA in the germline V gene. CDR3 in DNA: TGTGCCAGCAGCTCGCCGGGACTAGCGGGCTACGAGCAGTACTTC. Its protein product is CASSSPGLAGYEQYF.

The chain joins TRBV6-5 to TRBJ2-1; D is possibly TRBD2 (6 bases). Germline V gives CDR1 MNHEY, CDR2 SVGAGI. The CDR3 sequence is 15 residues long. Trimming removed 0 bases at V and 10 bases at J, with 16 bases between. The CDR3 coding sequence is TGTGCCAGCAGTTACTCATCTGGGACTGGAGCAGAGCAGTTCTTC. Protein: CASSYSSGTGAEQFF.

This clone turned up a few times. J is TRBJ2-3 and V is TRBV5-1; 7 bases are shared with TRBD1. V shed 4 bases, J shed 2 bases, and the junction held 7 bases outside the gene matches. The CDR3 covers 15 residues. From germline, CDR1 is SGHRS and CDR2 YFSETQ. In DNA, the CDR3 is TGCGCCAGCAGCAAGGACAGGCCGAACACAGATACGCAGTATTTT. Translating gives CASSKDRPNTDTQYF.

This rearrangement joins TRBV7-2 to TRBJ2-4, with 10 bases aligning to TRBD2. Germline CDR1 SGHTA, CDR2 FQGNSA. V shed 7 bases and J 0 bases; nucleotides not matched to a gene: 6. There are 16 residues in the CDR3. The DNA for the CDR3 is TGTGCCAGCATAAGAAGCGGGGGGGTAGCCAAAAACATTCAGTACTTC. Translating gives CASIRSGGVAKNIQYF.

The gene calls are TRBV5-4 and TRBJ2-2; tentatively, D is TRBD1 (5 bases). This CDR3 has 15 residues. V dropped 5 bases and J dropped 1 base, with 12 bases sitting between them. Looked up from germline, CDR1 is SGHNT and CDR2 is YYREEE (reference sequence). The CDR3 here is CASSARQLNTGELFF. CDR3 DNA sequence: TGTGCCAGCAGTGCGAGACAGTTGAACACCGGGGAGCTGTTTTTT.